Below, 7 T cell receptor beta chains from the same sample are listed, as sequenced in a study of OX40 agonist ivuxolimab in advanced cancers. Some clones are missing from TCRdb's copy, which holds only in-frame ones; the method was immunoSEQ multiplex PCR. The sample holds fewer than 70,000 clones; roughly nine tenths are singletons and the top ten take under 20%. Sequencing used CD4+ or CD8+ T cells sorted from blood, obtained in a trial of the OX40 agonist ivuxolimab. These receptors all stem from an adult with an advanced solid tumor such as melanoma, head and neck, liver or kidney cancer.

This chain links TRBV19 with TRBJ2-7, with TRBD2 matching over 10 bases. With V trimmed by 4 bases and J by 3 bases, 9 bases remained unmatched. Germline CDR1 is LNHDA and CDR2 is SQIVND (reference sequence). CDR3 size: 16 residues. CDR3 nucleotide sequence: TGTGCCAGTAGTAAGCGGCTAGCGGGAGAGTTCTACGAGCAGTACTTC. Translating it yields CASSKRLAGEFYEQYF.

This rearrangement joins TRBV2 to TRBJ1-5, with TRBD1 identical over 11 bases. The CDR3 is 14 residues long. Per the germline V gene, CDR1 is SNHLY and CDR2 is FYNNEI. Trimming cost V 4 bases and J 7 bases; bases outside gene matches: 3. This chain's CDR3 is CASSVGTGGQPQHF. The CDR3 DNA reads as TGTGCCAGCAGTGTTGGGACAGGGGGGCAGCCCCAGCATTTT.

This chain uses TRBV28 with TRBJ1-6, with no clear D. Germline V gene data show CDR1 as MDHEN and CDR2 as SYDVKM. V was pared by 3 bases and J by 7 bases, with 13 bases between. The CDR3 sequence is 15 residues long. For the CDR3, the DNA is TGTGCCAGCAGTTTGGCGGCCCTCGGGAATTCACCCCTCCACTTT. Translating gives CASSLAALGNSPLHF. Looking up the rest from reference TRBV28 and TRBJ1-6 gives the full variable domain: DVKVTQSSRYLVKRTGEKVFLECVQDMDHENMFWYRQDPGLGLRLIYFSYDVKMKEKGDIPEGYSVSREKKERFSLILESASTNQTSMYLCASSLAALGNSPLHFGNGTRLTVT.

The chain is built from TRBV7-2 and TRBJ2-7; 13 bases fit TRBD2. With V trimmed by 5 bases and J by 3 bases, 10 bases remained unmatched. Germline CDR1 and CDR2: SGHTA and FQGNSA. The CDR3 loop spans 17 amino acids. The CDR3 spells CASSTQARTSGSYEQYF. The CDR3 coding sequence is TGTGCCAGCAGCACCCAAGCCCGGACTAGCGGGAGCTACGAGCAGTACTTC. Supplemented by reference TRBV7-2 and TRBJ2-7, the full variable domain reads GAGVSQSPSNKVTEKGKDVELRCDPISGHTALYWYRQSLGQGLEFLIYFQGNSAPDKSGLPSDRFSAERTGGSVSTLTIQRTQQEDSAVYLCASSTQARTSGSYEQYFGPGTRLTVT.

The J gene is TRBJ1-4, the V gene TRBV30; weak D call: TRBD1 (5 bases). Trimming removed 7 bases at V and 5 bases at J, with 17 bases between. The germline V gene encodes CDR1 GTSNPN and CDR2 SVGIG (reference sequence). The CDR3 has 14 amino acids. The CDR3 region is CAFPGPTLNEKLFF. As DNA, the CDR3 is TGTGCCTTTCCGGGACCTACTCTAAATGAAAAACTGTTTTTT.

The count of this clone is one. The rearrangement links TRBV5-5 to TRBJ2-3; a possible D gene is TRBD2 (5 bases). Trimming stripped 0 bases from V and 6 bases from J, with 14 bases between. CDR1 is SGHKS and CDR2 is YYEKEE in the germline V gene (reference sequence). The CDR3 has 15 residues. CDR3 DNA sequence: TGTGCCAGCAGCTTGGGTCCTCGGGAACCGGATACGCAGTATTTT. It translates to CASSLGPREPDTQYF.

The sample holds one count of this clone. V and J are TRBV6-5 and TRBJ1-6; 7 nucleotides agree with TRBD1. From germline, CDR1 is MNHEY and CDR2 SVGAGI. The CDR3 runs 15 residues. Germline trimming cut 6 bases from V and 10 bases from J; bases unmatched to any gene: 12. Written as DNA, the CDR3 is TGTGCCAGCAGCCTTCGTGCCAGGGGGATCTCACCCCTCCACTTT. Translated: CASSLRARGISPLHF.